The 17 T cell receptor beta chains presented below share a single source sample, sequenced in a study of T cell changes during pregnancy in multiple sclerosis. This table comes from immunoSEQ multiplex PCR, and its TCRdb copy is limited to in-frame clones, with some not included. Of around 68,000 clones in the sample, roughly nine tenths were seen once. The sample here was peripheral blood, taken in the third trimester of pregnancy. The receptors derive from a female donor with multiple sclerosis, enrolled in a pregnancy study.

The chain joins TRBV6-6 to TRBJ2-1; the D gene is possibly TRBD2 (6 bases). CDR3 length: 15 amino acids. The V end lost 2 bases, the J end lost 6 bases, and 14 bases lay between the germline ends. Germline V gives CDR1 MNHNY, CDR2 SVGAGI (reference sequence). The CDR3 reads CASSYGVGGGNEQFF. The CDR3, as DNA: TGTGCCAGCAGTTACGGGGTGGGAGGCGGCAATGAGCAGTTCTTC.

The J gene is TRBJ1-6, the V gene TRBV6-5; 8 nucleotides agree with TRBD1. From germline, CDR1 is MNHEY and CDR2 SVGAGI. Losses at the gene ends were 4 bases for V and 9 bases for J; bases not matched to a gene: 8. The CDR3 consists of 15 residues. The CDR3 here is CASSSGQGIGSPLHF. The CDR3 DNA reads as TGTGCCAGCAGTTCCGGACAGGGCATAGGTTCACCCCTCCACTTT.

This chain links TRBV27 with TRBJ2-1, with a possible D match to TRBD1 (5 bases). Trimming pared 3 bases from V and 4 bases from J, leaving 7 bases between. Germline values: CDR1 MNHEY, CDR2 SMNVEV (reference sequence). The CDR3 is 13 residues long. The chain's CDR3 is CASSLGRYNEQFF. As DNA, the CDR3 is TGTGCCAGCAGTTTGGGGCGGTACAATGAGCAGTTCTTC.

CDR3 loop: CAWSGRGWTEAFF. CDR3 in DNA: TGTGCCTGGAGCGGGCGGGGTTGGACTGAAGCTTTCTTT. The chain is built from TRBV30 and TRBJ1-1; D is uncertain. This CDR3 contains 13 residues. CDR1 and CDR2 from the germline V gene are GTSNPN and SVGIG (reference sequence). Trimming took off 3 bases at V and 5 bases at J, with 13 bases between the two ends.

V is TRBV25-1 and J is TRBJ1-2, with D tentatively TRBD1 (6 bases). CDR1 is MGHDK, CDR2 SYGVNS, per germline. V lost 10 bases and J lost 8, with 14 bases in between. CDR3 size: 11 residues. CDR3 DNA: TGTGCCACAGCTACGACAGGCGGCTACACCTTC. Its translation is CATATTGGYTF.

The chain recombines TRBV5-8 with TRBJ1-2; D is ambiguous. The CDR3 consists of 10 residues. Deletions cut 9 bases from V and 8 bases from J, with 11 bases between. Germline V gene lookup returns CDR1 SGHTS and CDR2 YDEGEE. The CDR3 DNA follows: TGTGCCACCGAGGAGGAGGGCTACACCTTC. It is translated as CATEEEGYTF.

The gene calls are TRBV5-1 and TRBJ1-1, with a possible D match to TRBD1 (5 bases). V lost 4 bases and J lost 4, with 14 bases in between. The CDR3 runs to 14 residues. The V gene's germline CDR1 is SGHRS and CDR2 YFSETQ. The CDR3 reads CASSLAREGTEAFF. Written as DNA, the CDR3 is TGCGCCAGCAGCCTCGCCAGGGAAGGCACTGAAGCTTTCTTT.

This sequence joins TRBV7-9 and TRBJ2-1, with 13 bases that match TRBD2. The CDR3 loop spans 15 amino acids. Germline loops: CDR1 SEHNR, CDR2 FQNEAQ (reference sequence). V shed 5 bases and J 8 bases; nucleotides not matched to a gene: 6. In DNA form, the CDR3 reads TGTGCCAGCAGCAATACTAGCGGGAGGGTATATGAGCAGTTCTTC. Translating it yields CASSNTSGRVYEQFF.

The chain uses TRBV10-3 and TRBJ1-5; TRBD1 aligns across 9 bases. Germline assignment: CDR1 ENHRY and CDR2 SYGVKD. Unmatched junction bases numbered 4, after V lost 2 bases and J lost 2 bases. This CDR3 is 16 amino acids long. The CDR3 sequence is CAISEGQGPGNQPQHF. In nucleotides, the CDR3 is TGTGCCATCAGTGAGGGACAGGGGCCCGGCAATCAGCCCCAGCATTTT.

The chain carries TRBV15 and TRBJ2-3; 10 positions agree with TRBD1. Germline V lookup: CDR1 LNHNV, CDR2 YYDKDF (reference sequence). The CDR3 is made up of 17 amino acids. Trimming removed 1 base from V and 3 bases from J; junction bases left unmatched: 7. The CDR3 DNA sequence: TGTGCCACCAGCAGAGGGACAGGGGGATGGAAGACAGATACGCAGTATTTT. This codes for CATSRGTGGWKTDTQYF.

The genes are TRBV19 and TRBJ1-1; 7 nucleotides agree with TRBD1. The CDR3 contains 14 residues. Trimming at V came to 1 base and at J to 1 base, leaving 0 bases not matched to a gene. The germline V gene encodes CDR1 LNHDA and CDR2 SQIVND (reference sequence). DNA of the CDR3: TGTGCCAGTAGTATAGGACAGGGGAACACTGAAGCTTTCTTT. This sequence encodes CASSIGQGNTEAFF.

The chain has TRBV2 and TRBJ2-3, with 8 bases that match TRBD2. In germline, CDR1 is SNHLY, CDR2 FYNNEI. Germline trimming cut 8 bases from V and 5 bases from J; bases unmatched to any gene: 3. The CDR3 is made up of 12 amino acids. The DNA of the CDR3 is TGTGCCAGCGAGCGGGAGCTAGATACGCAGTATTTT. Amino acid sequence: CASERELDTQYF.

V gene TRBV11-2 combines with J gene TRBJ1-5; D unclear. The CDR3 totals 13 residues. V lost 2 bases to trimming and J lost 2 bases, with 4 bases between them. CDR1 SGHAT and CDR2 FQNNGV come from the germline V gene. CDR3 residues: CASSLTGNQPQHF. Here the CDR3 DNA reads TGTGCCAGCAGCTTAACAGGCAATCAGCCCCAGCATTTT.

The chain joins TRBV19 to TRBJ2-5, with TRBD2 identical over 7 bases. The CDR3 extends over 13 amino acids. V lost 7 bases and J lost 7; bases outside the gene matches: 9. Germline CDR1 LNHDA, CDR2 SQIVND (reference sequence). The CDR3: CASTARWEGTQYF. The CDR3 nucleotides read TGTGCCAGTACGGCTAGGTGGGAGGGGACCCAGTACTTC.

A few counts support this clone. The V call is TRBV30, the J call TRBJ1-2, with no clear D. CDR1 and CDR2 (germline): GTSNPN, SVGIG (reference sequence). This CDR3 is 12 amino acids long. V was shortened by 1 base and J by 2 bases, with 5 bases between the two germline ends. The CDR3 reads CAWSAGNYGYTF. CDR3 bases: TGTGCCTGGAGTGCAGGAAACTATGGCTACACCTTC.

The rearrangement links TRBV7-9 to TRBJ1-4; D is unclear. The germline gives CDR1 SEHNR, CDR2 FQNEAQ (reference sequence). V dropped 4 bases and J dropped 0 bases, with 9 bases sitting between them. The CDR3 totals 15 residues. CDR3 bases: TGTGCCAGCAGCTCTCACAGTACAACTAATGAAAAACTGTTTTTT. Translating it yields CASSSHSTTNEKLFF. Full variable domain (missing parts from reference TRBV7-9 and TRBJ1-4): DTGVSQNPRHKITKRGQNVTFRCDPISEHNRLYWYRQTLGQGPEFLTYFQNEAQLEKSRLLSDRFSAERPKGSFSTLEIQRTEQGDSAMYLCASSSHSTTNEKLFFGSGTQLSVL.

The V and J genes are TRBV7-7 and TRBJ2-2, with a tentative D call TRBD1 (5 bases). The CDR3 covers 13 residues. Germline CDR1 reads SSHAT; CDR2 reads FNYEAQ (reference sequence). V lost 5 bases to trimming and J lost 7 bases, with 11 bases between them. In DNA form, the CDR3 reads TGTGCCAGCAGCAGCCAGGGCTTCGGGGAGCTGTTTTTT. Translating it yields CASSSQGFGELFF.